Sequencing of this T cell receptor (beta chain) was carried out in a study of blood T cells in healthy people across ages. Points from the study as a whole: When set beside aged donors, long-lived donors presented more naive CD4+ cells and higher diversity. What prevented conclusive comparison of naive and antigen-experienced cells was that PBMCs were unsorted.

A second PCR, run for about 7 to 11 cycles, used a sample-barcoded 5' primer plus a J-beta primer mix. A template-switch adaptor with 12 random nucleotides tagged each cDNA molecule. TCRdb recomputed calls from the 5' RACE reads with MiXCR, one row per CDR3 protein. The table shows about 640,000 distinct CDR3 sequences, with 25% to 30% occurring only once. Isolation of PBMCs gave at least 7 million cells per sample. With respect to this clonotype: What it recognizes is unknown.

The germline V gene has CDR1 SGHKS and CDR2 YYEKEE (reference sequence). V lost 6 bases to trimming and J lost 0 bases, with 10 bases between them. The CDR3 extends over 14 amino acids. The source material was blood. This TCR came from a woman over 75 in good health. The gene calls are TRBV5-5 and TRBJ1-3, with D tentatively TRBD1 (6 bases). CDR3 protein: CASNTGSSGNTIYF. The CDR3 DNA reads TGTGCCAGCAACACAGGGTCCTCTGGAAACACCATATATTTT. Full variable domain (outside the CDR3, taken from reference TRBV5-5 and TRBJ1-3): DAGVTQSPTHLIKTRGQQVTLRCSPISGHKSVSWYQQVLGQGPQFIFQYYEKEERGRGNFPDRFSARQFPNYSSELNVNALLLGDSALYLCASNTGSSGNTIYFGEGSWLTVV.